This entry features one TCR beta chain sequence. Germline CDR1 is GTSNPN and CDR2 is SVGIG (reference sequence). This CDR3 is 13 amino acids long. V gave up 3 bases and J gave up 4 bases; unmatched junction bases: 4. These data originate in a study of beta chain features in type 1 diabetes. Since all of the isolated RNA was reverse transcribed, expressed TCRB transcripts were what got sequenced. Using immunoSEQ multiplex PCR, the repertoire was profiled, and TCRdb retains in-frame clones only, with some absent. The table has around 340,000 clones, roughly 21% seen once. The receptor's source is a woman between 18 and 29 years old in good health. The sequenced material came from naive CD4+ T cells from blood. The V and J genes are TRBV30 and TRBJ1-1, with 8 bases fitting TRBD1. Here the CDR3 reads CAWRPGTGTEAFF. DNA of the CDR3: TGTGCCTGGAGGCCCGGGACAGGCACTGAAGCTTTCTTT.